This TCR beta chain was documented in a study of shared clonotypes between healthy human individuals. General study results and limits: Several donors had around 5.2% of their naive CD4 clonotypes in common.

Splitting of each subset's genomic DNA was done evenly across several immunoSEQ plates. The data were produced by immunoSEQ multiplex PCR, yet TCRdb's version contains in-frame clones alone and is incomplete. The repertoire holds roughly 2.2 million clones, just over 90% seen once, with roughly 0.36% in the top ten. This CDR3 contains 17 residues. Per germline, CDR1 SGHTA and CDR2 FQGTGA. With 1 base clipped from V and 8 bases from J, the junction kept 12 bases outside the gene matches. Concerning this clone itself: Its specificity is unknown.

The TCR originated in a man younger than 35 in good health. Some clones in this sample may be carry-over from other donors' samples. Sequencing used naive CD4+ T cells from PBMCs. Subset: CD45RA+ positively selected. V usage is TRBV7-3 and J usage is TRBJ2-1; 9 positions agree with TRBD2. The CDR3 DNA reads as TGTGCCAGCAGCTTAAGAGGCGGGAGGGCCTTCGGTTATGAGCAGTTCTTC. Its translation is CASSLRGGRAFGYEQFF.